This T cell receptor beta chain is from a study of T cells after posttransplantation cyclophosphamide. Notes on the study in general: Skin or GI-infiltrating T cells shared few TRB sequences with blood. Later blood repertoires were often dominated by clones from the donor CD8+ memory compartment. Recipient CMV seropositivity and CMV reactivation strongly tracked TRB clonality.

Note on this clone: Antigen: not known.

Busulfan-fludarabine conditioning, marrow transplant, and cyclophosphamide on days +3 and +4 were administered. Sequencing used immunoSEQ multiplex PCR; TCRdb keeps in-frame clones, though not all of them. This sample has thousands of clones, with 69% found just once. Germline lookup yields CDR1 LNHDA and CDR2 SQIVND (reference sequence). The length of the CDR3 is 15 residues. The V gene lost 2 bases and the J gene lost 3 bases, with 13 bases spanning the gap. This chain joins TRBV19 and TRBJ1-2; D is unclear. The specimen was CD8+ T cells sorted from PBMCs, collected 950 to 1,200 days after allogeneic stem cell transplant with posttransplant cyclophosphamide. The TCR comes from a female patient in her forties who received an allogeneic stem cell transplant from a related donor, was CMV-positive, and had no GVHD. Some T cells may originate from the graft donor. The CDR3 is CASSIMGGGDYGYTF. The DNA for the CDR3 is TGTGCCAGTAGTATAATGGGCGGCGGGGACTATGGCTACACCTTC.